One sample yielded the 31 T cell receptor beta chains listed below, sequenced in a study of OX40 agonist ivuxolimab in advanced cancers. Method: immunoSEQ multiplex PCR; TCRdb's copy keeps in-frame clones and lacks some. The sample carries 50,000 to 65,000 clones, approximately 80% recorded once. The material sequenced was CD4+ or CD8+ T cells sorted from blood, taken in a trial of the OX40 agonist ivuxolimab. Receptors were obtained from an adult with an advanced solid tumor such as melanoma, head and neck, liver or kidney cancer.

This clone was counted a few times. This chain joins TRBV5-1 and TRBJ2-1; D is tentatively TRBD1 or TRBD2 (6 bases each). CDR1 and CDR2 from the germline V gene are SGHRS and YFSETQ. The length of the CDR3 is 15 residues. V lost 3 bases and J lost 2, with 12 bases in between. The CDR3 loop is CASSSRGDTYNEQFF. CDR3 bases: TGCGCCAGCAGCTCCCGCGGGGACACCTACAATGAGCAGTTCTTC.

The CDR3 here is CASSRRQGVQETQYF. Written as DNA, the CDR3 is TGTGCCAGCAGCCGCCGACAGGGGGTACAAGAGACCCAGTACTTC. The J gene is TRBJ2-5, the V gene TRBV11-3, with 9 bases lining up with TRBD1. From germline, CDR1 is SGHNT and CDR2 YENEEA. This CDR3 contains 15 residues. V was clipped by 5 bases and J by 2 bases; unmatched bases: 6.

The CDR3 sequence is CASRLQGTSYNSPLHF. The CDR3 coding sequence is TGTGCCAGTAGACTACAGGGGACCTCCTATAATTCACCCCTCCACTTT. The chain carries TRBV19 and TRBJ1-6; 7 bases match TRBD1. This CDR3 comprises 16 residues. Unmatched junction bases numbered 5, after V lost 6 bases and J lost 0 bases. Germline lookup yields CDR1 LNHDA and CDR2 SQIVND (reference sequence).

The V and J genes are TRBV11-2 and TRBJ2-1, with TRBD2 matching over 11 bases. Germline assignment: CDR1 SGHAT and CDR2 FQNNGV. The CDR3 has 15 residues. V shed 1 base, J shed 8 bases, and the junction held 4 bases outside the gene matches. CDR3 bases: TGTGCCAGCAGCTTAGGTAGCGGGGGGGCCCATGAGCAGTTCTTC. Translation gives CASSLGSGGAHEQFF.

The rearrangement links TRBV19 to TRBJ1-5, with D perhaps TRBD1 (5 bases). This CDR3 has 16 residues. Germline values: CDR1 LNHDA, CDR2 SQIVND (reference sequence). V lost 6 bases and J lost 0, with 15 bases in between. The CDR3 sequence: CASRKPGPNSNQPQHF. DNA of the CDR3: TGTGCCAGTAGAAAACCGGGACCCAATAGCAATCAGCCCCAGCATTTT.

This chain links TRBV25-1 with TRBJ2-1; weak D call: TRBD1 (7 bases). V was clipped by 7 bases and J by 2 bases, with 12 bases between them. Germline lookup yields CDR1 MGHDK and CDR2 SYGVNS. The CDR3 has 14 residues. The CDR3 loop is CASTQGGPYNEQFF. CDR3 sequence (DNA): TGTGCCAGCACCCAGGGGGGTCCCTACAATGAGCAGTTCTTC.

There are a few counts of this clone. This chain connects TRBV6-1 to TRBJ2-7, with D possibly being TRBD1 (6 bases). This CDR3 is 13 amino acids long. Germline CDR1 is MNHNS and CDR2 is SASEGT. V lost 6 bases and J 3 bases, leaving 12 bases between the germline ends. The CDR3 bases are TGTGCCAGCAGGCTAGGACAGCTCTACGAGCAGTACTTC. Protein product: CASRLGQLYEQYF.

This chain connects TRBV7-8 to TRBJ1-1; D not resolved. Germline-derived CDR1 and CDR2 are SGHVS and FQNEAQ. The CDR3 consists of 12 residues. Trimming pared 5 bases from V and 1 base from J, leaving 5 bases between. The CDR3 here is CASSPSNTEAFF. As DNA, the CDR3 is TGTGCCAGCAGCCCATCGAACACTGAAGCTTTCTTT.

V and J are TRBV2 and TRBJ1-5; D uncertain. Germline V gives CDR1 SNHLY, CDR2 FYNNEI. This CDR3 region has 14 residues. V was trimmed by 3 bases and J by 4 bases, leaving 10 bases between them. CDR3 nucleotides: TGTGCCAGCAGTGAGGGGAATCAAAATCAGCCCCAGCATTTT. Its translation is CASSEGNQNQPQHF.

The chain links TRBV7-8 to TRBJ1-6; no clear D. This CDR3 contains 15 residues. Germline V CDR1 and CDR2: SGHVS, FQNEAQ. V lost 8 bases and J 7 bases, leaving 18 bases between the germline ends. The CDR3 DNA sequence: TGTGCCAGCCGTGAACCGGAGAACCTAAATTCACCCCTCCACTTT. As protein: CASREPENLNSPLHF.

This rearrangement joins TRBV6-1 to TRBJ1-5; TRBD1 is a possible D gene (5 bases). This CDR3 is 14 amino acids long. V shed 8 bases and J shed 2 bases, with 13 bases lying between them. CDR1 is MNHNS, CDR2 SASEGT, per germline. The DNA of the CDR3 is TGTGCCAGCCCGGGACCTAGGGGCAATCAGCCCCAGCATTTT. Protein: CASPGPRGNQPQHF.

V usage is TRBV5-1 and J usage is TRBJ1-4, with 8 bases lining up with TRBD1. The J segment lost 4 bases and the V segment lost 2 bases, leaving 7 bases of the junction unmatched. This CDR3 spans 16 amino acids. Germline V gene lookup returns CDR1 SGHRS and CDR2 YFSETQ. CDR3 coding DNA: TGCGCCAGCAGCTTATACGACAGGGGAGGTAATGAAAAACTGTTTTTT. Its translation is CASSLYDRGGNEKLFF.

The rearrangement joins TRBV4-2 to TRBJ2-5, with 8 bases identical to TRBD1. Germline V gene data show CDR1 as LGHNA and CDR2 as YNFKEQ. The J segment lost 1 base and the V segment lost 1 base, leaving 5 bases of the junction unmatched. The CDR3 contains 16 residues. The CDR3 region has the DNA TGTGCCAGCAGCCAAGGGGGGGACAGGTTCCAAGAGACCCAGTACTTC. Amino acid sequence: CASSQGGDRFQETQYF.

V usage is TRBV18 and J usage is TRBJ1-1, with 8 bases fitting TRBD1. The length of the CDR3 is 15 residues. V shed 6 bases, J shed 8 bases, and the junction held 14 bases outside the gene matches. The germline V gene encodes CDR1 KGHSH and CDR2 LQKENI. The CDR3 DNA follows: TGTGCCAGCTCCACAGGGGGGGCTGATTTGGGGGAAGCTTTCTTT. Amino acids: CASSTGGADLGEAFF.

V is TRBV9 and J is TRBJ2-1; 10 bases are a match to TRBD2. V trimming: 0 bases; J trimming: 6 bases; junction bases outside the gene matches: 3. Germline V lookup: CDR1 SGDLS, CDR2 YYNGEE. CDR3 size: 15 residues. As DNA, the CDR3 is TGTGCCAGCAGCGTAGCCTCTAGCGGGGGCAATGAGCAGTTCTTC. Translated: CASSVASSGGNEQFF.

V is TRBV5-1 and J is TRBJ2-5; tentative D call: TRBD2 (5 bases). Trimming took off 0 bases at V and 5 bases at J, with 11 bases between the two ends. From germline, CDR1 is SGHRS and CDR2 YFSETQ. The CDR3 runs 14 residues. CDR3 amino acids: CASSLASSRETQYF. As DNA, the CDR3 is TGCGCCAGCAGCTTGGCTAGCAGTCGTGAGACCCAGTACTTC.

V gene TRBV4-2 combines with J gene TRBJ2-5, with 10 bases matching TRBD2. V shed 0 bases, J shed 2 bases, and the junction held 6 bases outside the gene matches. Per the germline V gene, CDR1 is LGHNA and CDR2 is YNFKEQ. CDR3 length: 17 amino acids. The CDR3 is CASSQDWSGGEQETQYF. The CDR3 bases are TGTGCCAGCAGCCAAGATTGGAGCGGGGGGGAACAAGAGACCCAGTACTTC.

The rearrangement links TRBV4-2 to TRBJ2-2, with 8 bases identical to TRBD2. Germline V lookup: CDR1 LGHNA, CDR2 YNFKEQ. The J segment lost 0 bases and the V segment lost 10 bases, leaving 10 bases of the junction unmatched. The CDR3 is made up of 16 amino acids. As DNA, the CDR3 is TGTGCCACCTCCCGGGGGGGCGGTCCGAACACCGGGGAGCTGTTTTTT. It specifies CATSRGGGPNTGELFF.

The genes are TRBV6-5 and TRBJ1-2, with 7 nucleotides matching TRBD1. This CDR3 has 14 amino acids. Germline values: CDR1 MNHEY, CDR2 SVGAGI. V dropped 5 bases and J dropped 6; count of bases not matched to a gene: 9. CDR3 protein: CASSPGTAYHGYTF. In nucleotides, the CDR3 is TGTGCCAGCAGTCCCGGGACAGCCTACCATGGCTACACCTTC.

The rearrangement uses TRBV9 and TRBJ2-7; D possibly corresponds to TRBD1 (5 bases). Trimming stripped 3 bases from V and 8 bases from J, with 12 bases between. The CDR3 runs 12 residues. Per the germline V gene, CDR1 is SGDLS and CDR2 is YYNGEE. In DNA form, the CDR3 reads TGTGCCAGCAGCGAGGGGCAGGATAAGCAGTACTTC. Translated, it gives CASSEGQDKQYF.

The chain links TRBV28 to TRBJ2-7; the match to TRBD2 covers 9 bases. The trim removed 5 bases at V and 3 bases at J, leaving 8 bases unmatched. Per the germline V gene, CDR1 is MDHEN and CDR2 is SYDVKM. This CDR3 has 15 amino acids. DNA for the CDR3: TGTGCCAGCAGTACCAGCGGGGGGAACCGCTACGAGCAGTACTTC. The encoded protein is CASSTSGGNRYEQYF.

In this sample, this clone turned up a few times. This chain joins TRBV6-5 and TRBJ1-4, with a tentative D call TRBD1 (5 bases). The germline V gene has CDR1 MNHEY and CDR2 SVGAGI. This CDR3 is built from 14 residues. Trimming left V 1 base short and J 5 bases short, with 8 bases between. The CDR3 region is CASSYWGGNEKLFF. DNA for the CDR3: TGTGCCAGCAGTTACTGGGGCGGAAATGAAAAACTGTTTTTT.

The rearrangement uses TRBV5-4 and TRBJ2-3; 10 nucleotides match TRBD2. In germline, CDR1 is SGHNT, CDR2 YYREEE (reference sequence). The CDR3 runs 15 residues. J lost 4 bases, V lost 0 bases, and 2 bases had no gene match. This chain's CDR3 is CASSLERGGPDTQYF. CDR3 nucleotide sequence: TGTGCCAGCAGCTTGGAGCGGGGGGGCCCAGATACGCAGTATTTT.

The rearrangement uses TRBV7-3 and TRBJ1-2; TRBD1 aligns across 10 bases. CDR3 length: 15 residues. The V gene end was trimmed by 5 bases and the J gene end by 4 bases; junction bases not matched to a gene: 7. CDR1 and CDR2 from the germline V gene are SGHTA and FQGTGA. The CDR3 sequence: CASSPGTGEPYGYTF. CDR3 nucleotide sequence: TGTGCCAGCAGCCCCGGGACAGGGGAGCCCTATGGCTACACCTTC.

V and J are TRBV7-8 and TRBJ1-5; the match to TRBD1 covers 8 bases. The V segment lost 5 bases and the J segment 4 bases; nucleotides outside the gene matches: 16. This CDR3 is built from 18 residues. CDR1 is SGHVS, CDR2 FQNEAQ, per germline. Here the CDR3 reads CASSNVMSGQGGNQPQHF. CDR3 sequence (DNA): TGTGCCAGCAGCAACGTTATGTCTGGACAGGGAGGGAATCAGCCCCAGCATTTT.

CDR3 sequence (DNA): TGTGCCAGTAAGGGGTCTGGACAGGGGGCGCAAGAGCAGTACTTC. It encodes CASKGSGQGAQEQYF. This rearrangement joins TRBV19 to TRBJ2-7; 11 positions agree with TRBD1. Trimming cost V 7 bases and J 7 bases; bases outside gene matches: 12. Germline-derived CDR1 and CDR2 are LNHDA and SQIVND (reference sequence). This CDR3 region has 15 residues.

This clone has a single count. The chain joins TRBV29-1 to TRBJ1-5; the match to TRBD1 covers 7 bases. CDR3 length equals 12 residues. V gave up 7 bases and J gave up 4 bases; unmatched junction bases: 4. Germline CDR1 and CDR2: SQVTM and ANQGSEA. The CDR3 here is CSAVTGNQPQHF. The CDR3 bases are TGCAGCGCTGTGACAGGGAATCAGCCCCAGCATTTT.

V usage is TRBV25-1 and J usage is TRBJ2-1; no clear D gene. Per the germline V gene, CDR1 is MGHDK and CDR2 is SYGVNS. The V end lost 1 base, the J end lost 7 bases, and 14 bases lay between the germline ends. There are 15 residues in the CDR3. Here the CDR3 DNA reads TGTGCCAGCAGTGAATCCGGGCCTCCCGGGAATGAGCAGTTCTTC. This codes for CASSESGPPGNEQFF.

The genes are TRBV4-2 and TRBJ2-5, with 10 nucleotides matching TRBD1. The CDR3 loop spans 16 amino acids. CDR1 and CDR2 from the germline V gene are LGHNA and YNFKEQ. The V and J ends lost 5 bases and 5 bases, in that order; junction bases with no gene match: 11. The DNA for the CDR3 is TGTGCCAGCAGCGAGCGGGACAGGGGTAAGGAGGAGACCCAGTACTTC. It codes for CASSERDRGKEETQYF.

The chain joins TRBV6-1 to TRBJ1-2; D gene unclear. V was cut by 10 bases and J by 4 bases, with 13 bases left in between. Germline V gene sequence: CDR1 MNHNS, CDR2 SASEGT. This CDR3 has 12 amino acids. The CDR3 DNA follows: TGTGCCATCACTAGGGATCTCTATGGCTACACCTTC. Translation gives CAITRDLYGYTF.

V usage is TRBV18 and J usage is TRBJ1-4; D unresolved. The germline V gene has CDR1 KGHSH and CDR2 LQKENI. V gave up 5 bases and J gave up 8 bases, with 6 bases separating them. The CDR3 contains 11 residues. CDR3 protein: CASSEGEKLFF. The CDR3 region has the DNA TGTGCCAGCTCAGAAGGGGAAAAACTGTTTTTT.